These 15 T cell receptor beta chains were sequenced from one sample in a study of blood T cell repertoires in COVID-19. Generated by immunoSEQ multiplex PCR, the TCRdb table keeps only in-frame clones and is missing some. The sample yields a few hundred thousand clones, around 83% seen once. Sequencing was carried out using peripheral blood. These receptors were collected from a woman aged 35 to 49 who had recovered from COVID-19.

This clone is a singleton in its sample. This sequence joins TRBV15 and TRBJ1-2; D possibly corresponds to TRBD1 (6 bases). CDR1 LNHNV and CDR2 YYDKDF come from the germline V gene (reference sequence). Trimming left V 6 bases short and J 7 bases short, with 18 bases between. This CDR3 spans 14 amino acids. Here the CDR3 reads CATRPKQGIGGYTF. The DNA for the CDR3 is TGTGCCACCAGACCTAAACAGGGAATCGGTGGCTACACCTTC.

The genes are TRBV20-1 and TRBJ2-6; tentatively, D is TRBD1 (6 bases). Germline V gene data show CDR1 as DFQATT and CDR2 as SNEGSKA (reference sequence). V gave up 5 bases and J gave up 9 bases, with 8 bases separating them. The CDR3 runs to 11 residues. The CDR3 spells CSARQVNVLTF. The CDR3 DNA reads as TGCAGTGCTCGACAGGTCAACGTCCTGACTTTC.

This clone is a singleton in its sample. The rearrangement uses TRBV6-6 and TRBJ2-5, with a tentative D call TRBD2 (5 bases). This CDR3 contains 15 residues. The germline V gene encodes CDR1 MNHNY and CDR2 SVGAGI (reference sequence). Trimming cost V 3 bases and J 0 bases, with 11 bases left between them. The chain's CDR3 is CASSYAIGNQETQYF. The CDR3 nucleotides are TGTGCCAGCAGTTATGCGATCGGGAACCAAGAGACCCAGTACTTC.

This chain links TRBV24-1 with TRBJ2-1; TRBD1 matches at 7 bases. The germline V gene has CDR1 KGHDR and CDR2 SFDVKD. This CDR3 spans 18 amino acids. J lost 7 bases, V lost 1 base, and 15 bases had no gene match. The CDR3, as DNA: TGTGCCACCAGTGATTTTAGACAGACAGGGCTGAAGGGTAATGAGCAGTTCTTC. This codes for CATSDFRQTGLKGNEQFF.

The rearrangement links TRBV7-9 to TRBJ2-2; the D is unclear. Trimming stripped 1 base from V and 8 bases from J, with 8 bases between. This CDR3 region has 13 residues. CDR1 is SEHNR and CDR2 is FQNEAQ in the germline V gene (reference sequence). DNA of the CDR3: TGTGCCAGCAGCTTAGGTGGTCGGGGGGAGCTGTTTTTT. Its translation is CASSLGGRGELFF.

The rearrangement uses TRBV7-9 and TRBJ2-1, with D perhaps TRBD2 (5 bases). The germline V and J ends were trimmed by 1 base and 7 bases, with 11 bases remaining between them. The CDR3 is 14 amino acids. CDR1 is SEHNR, CDR2 FQNEAQ, per germline (reference sequence). CDR3 coding DNA: TGTGCCAGCAGCTTAGAAGTACCGGGGAATGAGCAGTTCTTC. It yields the protein CASSLEVPGNEQFF. Full variable domain (missing parts from reference TRBV7-9 and TRBJ2-1): DTGVSQNPRHKITKRGQNVTFRCDPISEHNRLYWYRQTLGQGPEFLTYFQNEAQLEKSRLLSDRFSAERPKGSFSTLEIQRTEQGDSAMYLCASSLEVPGNEQFFGPGTRLTVL.

The V gene is TRBV4-1, the J gene TRBJ2-5, with D unclear. This CDR3 contains 15 residues. Trimming pared 2 bases from V and 3 bases from J, leaving 13 bases between. CDR1 is MGHRA and CDR2 is YSYEKL in the germline V gene. This chain's CDR3 is CASSQKTPSKETQYF. CDR3 coding DNA: TGCGCCAGCAGCCAAAAGACGCCTAGTAAAGAGACCCAGTACTTC.

This chain joins TRBV7-9 and TRBJ2-1; a possible D gene is TRBD1 (6 bases). Between the trimmed V and J ends, which lost 5 bases and 6 bases, there was a span of 11 bases. Looked up from germline, CDR1 is SEHNR and CDR2 is FQNEAQ (reference sequence). This CDR3 is built from 13 residues. CDR3 in amino acids: CASSRLQGNEQFF. The DNA of the CDR3 is TGTGCCAGCAGCCGACTACAGGGCAATGAGCAGTTCTTC. The entire variable domain, with the rest obtained from reference TRBV7-9 and TRBJ2-1, is as follows: DTGVSQNPRHKITKRGQNVTFRCDPISEHNRLYWYRQTLGQGPEFLTYFQNEAQLEKSRLLSDRFSAERPKGSFSTLEIQRTEQGDSAMYLCASSRLQGNEQFFGPGTRLTVL.

This clone was found once. The V and J genes are TRBV27 and TRBJ2-2; 10 nucleotides align to TRBD1. The CDR3 extends over 14 amino acids. CDR1 is MNHEY, CDR2 SMNVEV, per germline (reference sequence). Trimming took 0 bases from V and 13 from J; bases not matched to a gene: 5. In DNA, the CDR3 is TGTGCCAGCAGTTTATCCGGGACAGGGGTTGGGCTGTTTTTT. Its protein is CASSLSGTGVGLFF.

This clone was picked up a small number of times. The chain joins TRBV2 to TRBJ1-2; 8 nucleotides align to TRBD1. Germline CDR1 SNHLY, CDR2 FYNNEI. Trimming at V came to 3 bases and at J to 3 bases, leaving 9 bases not matched to a gene. This CDR3 has 16 amino acids. The CDR3 bases are TGTGCCAGCAGTGATGCATCAGGACAGGGTGACTATGGCTACACCTTC. Its protein is CASSDASGQGDYGYTF. Drawing the rest from reference TRBV2 and TRBJ1-2, the complete variable domain is EPEVTQTPSHQVTQMGQEVILRCVPISNHLYFYWYRQILGQKVEFLVSFYNNEISEKSEIFDDQFSVERPDGSNFTLKIRSTKLEDSAMYFCASSDASGQGDYGYTFGSGTRLTVV.

This CDR3 reads CASSENQGIKPQHF. The CDR3 DNA is TGTGCCAGCAGTGAAAACCAGGGAATTAAGCCCCAGCATTTT. The V gene is TRBV2, the J gene TRBJ1-5; perhaps TRBD1 as D (5 bases). The CDR3 runs 14 residues. CDR1 is SNHLY and CDR2 is FYNNEI in the germline V gene. Trimming removed 2 bases from V and 8 bases from J, with 13 bases in between. The full variable domain, with the rest looked up from reference TRBV2 and TRBJ1-5, is EPEVTQTPSHQVTQMGQEVILRCVPISNHLYFYWYRQILGQKVEFLVSFYNNEISEKSEIFDDQFSVERPDGSNFTLKIRSTKLEDSAMYFCASSENQGIKPQHFGDGTRLSIL.

Written as DNA, the CDR3 is TGTGCCAGCAGCTCGAGCCTTACAGGGATAGTTGAGCAGTTCTTC. As protein: CASSSSLTGIVEQFF. The J gene is TRBJ2-1, the V gene TRBV7-9, with D possibly being TRBD1 (6 bases). Looked up from germline, CDR1 is SEHNR and CDR2 is FQNEAQ (reference sequence). CDR3 length: 15 amino acids. Trimming took 4 bases from V and 9 from J, leaving 19 bases between them.

CDR3 sequence reads: CASRVAGVNSPLHF. Written as DNA, the CDR3 is TGTGCCAGCAGGGTGGCAGGGGTAAATTCACCCCTCCACTTT. The chain joins TRBV5-6 to TRBJ1-6, with D possibly being TRBD1 (6 bases). This CDR3 region has 14 residues. Trimming stripped 5 bases from V and 7 bases from J, with 13 bases between. From germline, CDR1 is SGHDT and CDR2 YYEEEE.

The V gene is TRBV24-1, the J gene TRBJ1-5; no definite D call. CDR1 and CDR2 from the germline V gene are KGHDR and SFDVKD. This CDR3 is 16 amino acids long. Trimming pared 9 bases from V and 0 bases from J, leaving 17 bases between. CDR3 in DNA: TGTGCCACCGGTGCGGTTACCGACAATAGCAATCAGCCCCAGCATTTT. Encoded protein: CATGAVTDNSNQPQHF.

The chain uses TRBV28 and TRBJ2-7; 8 nucleotides align to TRBD1. CDR1 MDHEN and CDR2 SYDVKM come from the germline V gene. V dropped 4 bases and J dropped 6; count of bases not matched to a gene: 2. This CDR3 has 12 amino acids. The CDR3 sequence: CASSWTGSEQYF. CDR3 bases: TGTGCCAGCAGTTGGACAGGGTCCGAGCAGTACTTC.